This T cell receptor (beta chain) is from a study of blood T cell repertoires in COVID-19. Turning to the study itself: PBMCs, B-cell-depleted T cells, or T cells provided the cDNA or gDNA that made up the material.

Clones were read by immunoSEQ multiplex PCR, and TCRdb kept only the in-frame ones, dropping some. Among over 95,000 clones, less than 85% were seen once, and the ten largest hold 15% to 20%. Trimming removed 2 bases at V and 11 bases at J, with 14 bases between. This CDR3 has 13 residues. CDR1 is SNHLY and CDR2 is FYNNEI in the germline V gene. The receptor was isolated from a woman aged 60-75 years with acute or convalescent COVID-19. Sequenced: peripheral blood. The V gene is TRBV2, the J gene TRBJ2-3; no reliable D call. CDR3 nucleotides: TGTGCCAGCAGTGAACGACTTGGTCCCTGGCAGTATTTT. Its protein is CASSERLGPWQYF.